Listed below are T cell receptor beta chains from one sample, sequenced in a study of long-term antiretroviral therapy in people with HIV. Sequencing was performed with immunoSEQ multiplex PCR; in TCRdb, only in-frame clones are kept and a portion is missing. Among about 25,000 clones listed, 75% to 85% were seen once. The sample consisted of unsorted PBMCs, taken 2.9 years after starting antiretroviral therapy. The receptors shown here come from a man in his forties or fifties with HIV. The CDR3 runs from the conserved cysteine through the conserved F or W. D genes are given only for firm matches. Size tells how often a clone was seen (once, few, many) or the class of an expanded clone, and some rows leave it out.

TRBJ2-7,TRBD2,.,TRBV27,TGTGCCAGCAGTTTATATGCGGGGGGTTACGAGCAGTACTTC,CASSLYAGGYEQYF
TRBJ2-3,TRBD1,.,TRBV5-1,TGCGCCAGCAGCTCAACAGGGGGTAGCACAGATACGCAGTATTTT,CASSSTGGSTDTQYF
TRBJ2-7,TRBD2,.,TRBV5-6,TGTGCCAGCAGTCGACTGGGCGGGGGAATCTACGAGCAGTACTTC,CASSRLGGGIYEQYF
TRBJ1-3,.,.,TRBV28,TGTGCCAGCAGTTACTCGGGGGAGGACACCATATATTTT,CASSYSGEDTIYF
TRBJ1-3,.,.,TRBV5-1,TGCGCCAGCACGAGTGGAGGCTCTGGAAACACCATATATTTT,CASTSGGSGNTIYF
TRBJ2-7,TRBD1,.,TRBV4-3,TGCGCCAGCAGCCCATGGACAGGGGGCTACGAGCAGTACTTC,CASSPWTGGYEQYF
TRBJ2-3,.,.,TRBV10-1,TGCGCCAGCAGTGACAGGGGATCCACAGATACGCAGTATTTT,CASSDRGSTDTQYF
TRBJ1-1,.,.,TRBV11-3,TGTGCCAGCAGCTTCGCTCATTCCACTGAAGCTTTCTTT,CASSFAHSTEAFF
TRBJ1-2,.,.,TRBV5-1,TGCGCCAGCGGTCTCGGAGGGCCTAACTATGGCTACACCTTC,CASGLGGPNYGYTF
TRBJ1-1,TRBD1,.,TRBV7-2,TGTGCCAGCAGCCGTGACAGGGTTGGCGGTGTCACTGAAGCTTTCTTT,CASSRDRVGGVTEAFF
TRBJ1-2,.,few,TRBV5-4,TGTGCCAGCAGCCCTTCGGACGTCCCATCCTATGGCTACACCTTC,CASSPSDVPSYGYTF
TRBJ2-7,TRBD1,.,TRBV25-1,TGTGCCAGCAGCACGGCCGGGACAGGGATCCACGAGCAGTACTTC,CASSTAGTGIHEQYF
TRBJ1-4,TRBD1,.,TRBV28,TGTGCCAGCAGTGCCGAGACAGGGCCTCATGAAAAACTGTTTTTT,CASSAETGPHEKLFF
TRBJ2-1,.,.,TRBV4-2,TGTGCCAGCAGCCAAGATCGAAGTAATGAGCAGTTCTTC,CASSQDRSNEQFF
TRBJ1-5,.,.,TRBV5-6,TGTGCCAGCAGCGACCAGGGTGGCAATCAGCCCCAGCATTTT,CASSDQGGNQPQHF
TRBJ2-3,TRBD1,.,TRBV5-1,TGCGCCAGCAGGGAGGTGGGACAGATCACAGATACGCAGTATTTT,CASREVGQITDTQYF
TRBJ1-5,.,.,TRBV19,TGTGCCAGTAGTATGGCTGGAGCGGGGGGACAGCCCCAGCATTTT,CASSMAGAGGQPQHF
TRBJ2-7,TRBD1,once,TRBV29-1,TGCAGCGTTCTGGACAGGGATGAGCAGTACTTC,CSVLDRDEQYF
TRBJ1-6,TRBD1,.,TRBV9,TGTGCCAGCAGCGTAGGACAGGGAGACTCACCCCTCCACTTT,CASSVGQGDSPLHF
TRBJ2-5,.,.,TRBV28,TGTGCCAGCAGTTTAAGCGGGTACTCCGCGGAGACCCAGTACTTC,CASSLSGYSAETQYF
TRBJ2-7,TRBD1,.,TRBV28,TGTGCCAGCAGTTTACGAACAGGGGTCTACGAGCAGTACTTC,CASSLRTGVYEQYF
TRBJ1-1,.,.,TRBV11-2,TGTGCCAGCAGCCCCTTGCGGACACGCCCCGCTATTATGAACACTGAAGCTTTCTTT,CASSPLRTRPAIMNTEAFF
TRBJ1-1,.,.,TRBV9,TGTGCCAGCAGCGTAGAGACTGGGATGAACACTGAAGCTTTCTTT,CASSVETGMNTEAFF
TRBJ2-2,.,few,TRBV9,TGTGCCAGCTCAGGATCGAACACCGGGGAGCTGTTTTTT,CASSGSNTGELFF
TRBJ2-2,.,.,TRBV7-8,TGTGCCAGCAGCCCATACACAGGCTACACCGGGGAGCTGTTTTTT,CASSPYTGYTGELFF
TRBJ2-1,TRBD2,.,TRBV4-1,TGCGCCAGCAGCCAAGATCCTAGCGGGAGCTCCTACAATGAGCAGTTCTTC,CASSQDPSGSSYNEQFF
TRBJ1-2,TRBD1,.,TRBV11-1,TGTGCCAGCAGACCGACAGGGGGCATTGGGAACTATGGCTACACCTTC,CASRPTGGIGNYGYTF
TRBJ2-5,TRBD2,.,TRBV7-3,TGTGCCAGCAGCTTATCCGGGGGGGCACAAGAGACCCAGTACTTC,CASSLSGGAQETQYF
TRBJ2-7,.,.,TRBV5-1,TGCGCCAGCAGTCCCCTTGGACAGCTTACCTACGAGCAGTACTTC,CASSPLGQLTYEQYF
TRBJ2-2,TRBD2,.,TRBV6-5,TGTGCCAGCAGTTACTCGAGCGGGGACACCGGGGAGCTGTTTTTT,CASSYSSGDTGELFF
TRBJ2-7,.,.,TRBV27,TGTGCCAGCAGTTTGGGGCTAAGCTCCTACGAGCAGTACTTC,CASSLGLSSYEQYF
TRBJ2-7,.,.,TRBV29-1,TGCAGCGTTGGACAAGCCTACGAGCAGTACTTC,CSVGQAYEQYF
TRBJ2-5,.,.,TRBV6-5,TGTGCCAGCAGCCCGGGCCGAGTAATCCAAGAGACCCAGTACTTC,CASSPGRVIQETQYF
TRBJ1-4,.,.,TRBV2,TGTGCCAGTACGCCACCCACAGTGATGAATGAAAAACTGTTTTTT,CASTPPTVMNEKLFF